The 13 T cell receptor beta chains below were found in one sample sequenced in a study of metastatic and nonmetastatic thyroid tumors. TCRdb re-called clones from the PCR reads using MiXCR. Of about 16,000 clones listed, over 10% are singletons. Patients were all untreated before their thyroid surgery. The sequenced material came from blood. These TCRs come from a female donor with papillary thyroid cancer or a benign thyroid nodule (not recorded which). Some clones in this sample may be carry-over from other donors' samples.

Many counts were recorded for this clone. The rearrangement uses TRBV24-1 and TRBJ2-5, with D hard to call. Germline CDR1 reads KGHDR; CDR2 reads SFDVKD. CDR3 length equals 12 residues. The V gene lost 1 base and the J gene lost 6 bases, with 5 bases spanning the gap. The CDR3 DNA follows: TGTGCCACCAGTGATTTCACCCAGACCCAGTACTTC. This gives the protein CATSDFTQTQYF.

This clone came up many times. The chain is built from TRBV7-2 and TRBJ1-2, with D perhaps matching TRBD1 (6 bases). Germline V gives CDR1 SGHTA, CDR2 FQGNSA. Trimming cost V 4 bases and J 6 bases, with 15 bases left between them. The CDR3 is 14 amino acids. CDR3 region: CASSSYRDTDGYTF. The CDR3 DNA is TGTGCCAGCAGCTCTTACCGGGACACCGATGGCTACACCTTC.

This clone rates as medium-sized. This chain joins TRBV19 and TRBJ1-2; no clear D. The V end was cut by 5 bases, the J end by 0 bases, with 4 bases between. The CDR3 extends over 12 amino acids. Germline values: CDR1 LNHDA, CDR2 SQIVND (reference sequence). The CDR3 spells CASSASNYGYTF. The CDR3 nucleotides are TGTGCCAGTAGTGCTTCTAACTATGGCTACACCTTC.

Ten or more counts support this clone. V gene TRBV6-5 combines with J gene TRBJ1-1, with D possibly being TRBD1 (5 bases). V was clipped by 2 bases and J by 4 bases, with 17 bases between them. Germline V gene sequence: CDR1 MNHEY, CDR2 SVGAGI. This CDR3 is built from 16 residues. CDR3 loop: CASSYRVGGLGTEAFF. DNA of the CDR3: TGTGCCAGCAGTTACCGCGTGGGGGGATTGGGCACTGAAGCTTTCTTT.

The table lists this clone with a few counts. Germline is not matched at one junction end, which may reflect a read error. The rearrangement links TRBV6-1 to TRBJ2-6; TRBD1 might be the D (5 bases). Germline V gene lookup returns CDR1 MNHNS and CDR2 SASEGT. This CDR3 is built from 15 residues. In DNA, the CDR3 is TGTGCCAGCAGTCCACACGTCTCTGGGGCAAACGTCCTGAATTTC. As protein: CASSPHVSGANVLNF.

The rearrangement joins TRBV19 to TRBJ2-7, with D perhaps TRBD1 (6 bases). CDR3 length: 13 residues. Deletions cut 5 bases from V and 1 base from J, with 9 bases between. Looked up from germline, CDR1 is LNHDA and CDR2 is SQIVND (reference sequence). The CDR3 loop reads CASSGTGSYEQYF. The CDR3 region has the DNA TGTGCCAGTAGTGGTACAGGGTCCTACGAGCAGTACTTC.

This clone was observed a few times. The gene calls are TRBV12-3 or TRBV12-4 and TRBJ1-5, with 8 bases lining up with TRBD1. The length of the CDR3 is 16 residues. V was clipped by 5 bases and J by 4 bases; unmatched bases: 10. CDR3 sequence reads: CASSPPGTGVNQPQHF. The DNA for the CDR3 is TGTGCCAGCAGTCCTCCCGGGACAGGAGTGAATCAGCCCCAGCATTTT.

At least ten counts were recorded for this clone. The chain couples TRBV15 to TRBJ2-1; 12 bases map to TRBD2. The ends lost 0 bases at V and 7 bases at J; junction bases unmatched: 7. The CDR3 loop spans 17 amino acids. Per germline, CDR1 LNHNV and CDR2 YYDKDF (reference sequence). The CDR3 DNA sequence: TGTGCCACCAGCAGAGATCCGACTAGCGGGAGATTGAATGAGCAGTTCTTC. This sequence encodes CATSRDPTSGRLNEQFF.

CDR3 amino acids: CATSDQSRETGELFF. The CDR3 nucleotides read TGTGCCACCAGTGACCAATCGAGGGAGACCGGGGAGCTGTTTTTT. The chain carries TRBV24-1 and TRBJ2-2; TRBD2 is a possible D gene (5 bases). Germline lookup yields CDR1 KGHDR and CDR2 SFDVKD. The CDR3 has 15 residues. Trimming took 4 bases from V and 5 from J, leaving 13 bases between them.

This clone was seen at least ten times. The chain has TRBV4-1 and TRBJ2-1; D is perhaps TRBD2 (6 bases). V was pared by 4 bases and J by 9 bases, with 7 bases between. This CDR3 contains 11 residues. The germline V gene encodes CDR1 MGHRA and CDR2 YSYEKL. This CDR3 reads CASSRGGEQFF. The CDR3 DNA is TGCGCCAGCAGCCGGGGAGGTGAGCAGTTCTTC.

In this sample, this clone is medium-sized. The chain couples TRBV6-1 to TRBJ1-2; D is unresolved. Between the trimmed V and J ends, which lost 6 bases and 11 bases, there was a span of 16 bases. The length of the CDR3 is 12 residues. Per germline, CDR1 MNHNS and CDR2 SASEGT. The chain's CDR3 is CASSAVWVQYTF. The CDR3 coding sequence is TGTGCCAGCAGCGCGGTCTGGGTTCAGTACACCTTC.

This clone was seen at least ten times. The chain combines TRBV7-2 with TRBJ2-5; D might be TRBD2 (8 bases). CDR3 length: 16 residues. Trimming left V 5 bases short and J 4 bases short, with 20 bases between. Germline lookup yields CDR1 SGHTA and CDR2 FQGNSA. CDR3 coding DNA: TGTGCCAGCAGCCTTAGCGGGACAGAAAGGGGAGAGACCCAGTACTTC. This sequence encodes CASSLSGTERGETQYF.

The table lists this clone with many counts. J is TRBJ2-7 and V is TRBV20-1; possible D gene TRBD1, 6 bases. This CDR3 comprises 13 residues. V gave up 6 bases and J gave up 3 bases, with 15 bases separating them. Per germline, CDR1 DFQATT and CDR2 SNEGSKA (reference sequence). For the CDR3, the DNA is TGCAGTGCCACAACAGGGTGGGACTACGAGCAGTACTTC. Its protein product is CSATTGWDYEQYF.